This passage covers 8 T cell receptor beta chains from one sample sequenced in a study of T cell repertoires in cytomegalovirus infection. Their antigen targets remain unknown. TCRdb re-called the reads with MiXCR, one entry per CDR3 protein. The table has fewer than 900,000 distinct CDR3 sequences, just under 30% seen once; the top ten hold around 14%. Source: cultured CD8+ T cells from PBMCs, taken from culture after CMV antigen stimulation. These receptors were collected from a human donor in good health (CMV status not recorded). Some clones in this sample may be carry-over from other donors' samples.

This clonotype was counted a few times. V usage is TRBV5-6 and J usage is TRBJ2-3, with 13 bases fitting TRBD2. The CDR3 totals 16 residues. The germline CDR1 and CDR2 sequences are SGHDT and YYEEEE. The V segment lost 3 bases and the J segment 4 bases; nucleotides outside the gene matches: 5. The CDR3 region has the DNA TGTGCCAGCAGCTACACTAGCGGGGGGGCCGCAGATACGCAGTATTTT. This sequence encodes CASSYTSGGAADTQYF.

V usage is TRBV19 and J usage is TRBJ2-7; 7 positions agree with TRBD1. From germline, CDR1 is LNHDA and CDR2 SQIVND (reference sequence). J gave up 2 bases and V 4 bases, and 2 bases lay outside the gene matches. This CDR3 contains 13 residues. The chain's CDR3 is CASSNGQAYEQYF. Written as DNA, the CDR3 is TGTGCCAGTAGTAACGGACAGGCCTACGAGCAGTACTTC.

This chain connects TRBV6-1 to TRBJ1-2; D is possibly TRBD1 (6 bases). The CDR3 sequence is 13 residues long. The V gene's germline CDR1 is MNHNS and CDR2 SASEGT. Trimming cost V 10 bases and J 3 bases, with 15 bases left between them. CDR3 in amino acids: CATLGGQYYGYTF. The CDR3 DNA sequence: TGTGCCACTCTAGGGGGGCAATACTATGGCTACACCTTC.

This clonotype was counted a few times. The chain couples TRBV5-6 to TRBJ1-1; D is ambiguous. Germline V gene data show CDR1 as SGHDT and CDR2 as YYEEEE. The CDR3 consists of 14 residues. The V end was cut by 2 bases, the J end by 6 bases, with 14 bases between. CDR3 protein: CASSLILNYPEAFF. DNA for the CDR3: TGTGCCAGCAGCTTAATATTGAACTACCCTGAAGCTTTCTTT.

This clonotype was seen a handful of times. The rearrangement links TRBV4-3 to TRBJ2-1; 8 bases agree with TRBD2. CDR1 LGHNA and CDR2 YSLEER come from the germline V gene. CDR3 length equals 16 residues. The V and J ends lost 0 bases and 4 bases, in that order; junction bases with no gene match: 5. In DNA, the CDR3 is TGCGCCAGCAGCCAAGATGGGAGCGGGGGATACAATGAGCAGTTCTTC. This codes for CASSQDGSGGYNEQFF.

The chain couples TRBV7-2 to TRBJ1-2; D is unclear. Looked up from germline, CDR1 is SGHTA and CDR2 is FQGNSA. Trimming stripped 5 bases from V and 4 bases from J, with 14 bases between. The CDR3 has 14 residues. The CDR3 nucleotides are TGTGCCAGCAGCCCCACGCGGACCGTCTATGGCTACACCTTC. Translating it yields CASSPTRTVYGYTF.

The V and J genes are TRBV6-2 or TRBV6-3 and TRBJ1-1; a possible D gene is TRBD1 (6 bases). Germline V gene lookup returns CDR1 MNHEY and CDR2 SVGEGT. CDR3 size: 15 residues. With 7 bases removed from V and 9 bases from J, the gap between germline ends came to 24 bases. CDR3: CASKRDTSLQIQAFF. In DNA form, the CDR3 reads TGTGCCAGCAAACGGGACACCTCGTTACAGATCCAAGCTTTCTTT.

The chain is built from TRBV6-2 or TRBV6-3 and TRBJ2-1, with 8 bases matching TRBD1. After removal of 5 bases from V and 8 bases from J, the junction contained 23 bases not matched to a gene. The CDR3 sequence is 19 residues long. From germline, CDR1 is MNHEY and CDR2 SVGEGT. The CDR3 coding sequence is TGTGCCAGCAGTCTACGATACCCTCCCCCGGACAGGGAGCTCGATGAGCAGTTCTTC. As protein: CASSLRYPPPDRELDEQFF.